This is a list of T cell receptor beta chains from one sample in a study of cytomegalovirus exposure and HLA in healthy donors. TCRdb's table, derived via immunoSEQ multiplex PCR, lists solely in-frame clones and lacks some. The table lists some 200,000 clones, 75% to 85% of them singletons. Material: PBMCs. These receptors originate from a girl aged 5-17 years in good health and CMV-seropositive. Both conserved end residues are trimmed from each CDR3. A D gene is named only where the DNA matches it firmly.

>-|TRBV6-5|TRBJ1-2|9
ASNNRYGYT
>TRBD2|TRBV9|TRBJ2-3|12
ASSVESGGNTQY
>TRBD1|TRBV27|TRBJ1-1|13
ASSPRDRGWTEAF
>-|TRBV27|TRBJ1-1|11
ASSLTGNTEAF
>-|TRBV12-5|TRBJ2-5|13
ASGLDQSGRETQY
>TRBD2|TRBV27|TRBJ2-7|12
ASSSGLAGVEQY
>-|TRBV19|TRBJ1-1|10
ASSRGGTEAF
>TRBD1|TRBV18|TRBJ2-7|13
ASSPPTGSSYEQY
>TRBD2|TRBV7-8|TRBJ2-2|14
ASSLYRLAGTGELF
>TRBD1|TRBV5-4|TRBJ1-2|12
ASMGGQGKRGYT
>TRBD1|TRBV14|TRBJ2-5|11
ASSQPGGETQY
>TRBD1|TRBV30|TRBJ1-2|10
AWSGQGYGYT
>TRBD1|TRBV2|TRBJ2-7|10
ASILQGREQY
>TRBD2|TRBV27|TRBJ2-1|14
ASKHLAGVSYNEQF
>-|TRBV27|TRBJ1-6|13
ASKKSREAGAPLH
>TRBD1|TRBV27|TRBJ2-7|14
ASSLEDRDKTYEQY
>TRBD2|TRBV4-1|TRBJ2-5|18
ASSPLPPSGGEGRRETQY
>-|TRBV19|TRBJ2-7|12
ASAAELPAYEQY
>-|TRBV30|TRBJ1-1|12
AWSVLGQNTEAF
>-|TRBV4-1|TRBJ1-1|15
ASSQGTGRKAVAEAF
>-|TRBV29-1|TRBJ2-6|17
SAGRVGPKSFSGANVLT
>TRBD2|TRBV2|TRBJ2-3|13
ASSPSSGSPDTQY
>-|TRBV27|TRBJ2-2|13
ASRPGALNTGELF
>-|TRBV5-1|TRBJ1-1|13
ASSRAGTPNTEAF
>-|TRBV11-3|TRBJ1-6|12
ASRERDSSSPLH
>-|TRBV5-6|TRBJ2-7|13
ASSPGGSSRYEQY
>-|TRBV2|TRBJ1-1|9
ASSDRAGAF
>TRBD1|TRBV11-2|TRBJ2-3|12
ASSADRASVTQY
>-|TRBV11-3|TRBJ2-7|11
ASSFSGAGEQY
>-|TRBV6-5|TRBJ2-7|12
ASSYSATSYEQY
>TRBD1|TRBV2|TRBJ1-2|13
ASSSVGQGPYGYT
>TRBD2|TRBV6-4|TRBJ2-3|14
ASSLRGTSGRDTQY
>-|TRBV10-2|TRBJ2-2|13
ASVQPGAGTGELF
>-|TRBV13|TRBJ1-4|13
ASSLGISTNEKLF
>-|TRBV11-3|TRBJ2-1|14
ASSLEGTGFADEQF
>-|TRBV27|TRBJ2-2|12
ASSFGVGTGELF